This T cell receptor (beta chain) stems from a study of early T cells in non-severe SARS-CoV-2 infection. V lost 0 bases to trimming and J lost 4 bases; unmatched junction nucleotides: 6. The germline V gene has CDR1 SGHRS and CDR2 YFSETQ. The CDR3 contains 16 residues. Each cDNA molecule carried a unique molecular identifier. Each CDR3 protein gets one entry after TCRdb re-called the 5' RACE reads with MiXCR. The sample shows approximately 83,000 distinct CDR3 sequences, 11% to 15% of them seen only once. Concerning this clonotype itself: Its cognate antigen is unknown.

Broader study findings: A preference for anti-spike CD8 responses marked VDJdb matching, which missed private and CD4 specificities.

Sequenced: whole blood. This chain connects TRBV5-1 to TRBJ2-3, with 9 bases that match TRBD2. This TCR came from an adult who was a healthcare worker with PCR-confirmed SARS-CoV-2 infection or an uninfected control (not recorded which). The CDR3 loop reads CASSLDLSGSADTQYF. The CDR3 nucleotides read TGCGCCAGCAGCTTGGATCTTAGCGGGAGTGCAGATACGCAGTATTTT. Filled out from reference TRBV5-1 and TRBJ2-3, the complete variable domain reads KAGVTQTPRYLIKTRGQQVTLSCSPISGHRSVSWYQQTPGQGLQFLFEYFSETQRNKGNFPGRFSGRQFSNSRSEMNVSTLELGDSALYLCASSLDLSGSADTQYFGPGTRLTVL.